Shown below are 24 T cell receptor beta chains from a single sample sequenced in a study of neurological immune-mediated disorders. From the 5' RACE reads, TCRdb called clonotypes with MiXCR, one entry per CDR3 protein. Here the sample spans 50,000 or so distinct CDR3 sequences, around 10% being singletons. Sequenced material: PBMCs. These TCRs come from a woman in her forties with HTLV-1-associated myelopathy (HAM/TSP).

The V call is TRBV27, the J call TRBJ2-6; D remains unclear. The CDR3 has 13 amino acids. With 7 bases removed from V and 0 bases from J, the gap between germline ends came to 4 bases. Germline V CDR1 and CDR2: MNHEY, SMNVEV (reference sequence). The CDR3: CASKSSGANVLTF. Written as DNA, the CDR3 is TGTGCCAGCAAGAGCTCTGGGGCCAACGTCCTGACTTTC.

The rearrangement uses TRBV6-6 and TRBJ2-7; D not resolved. The germline CDR1 and CDR2 sequences are MNHNY and SVGAGI (reference sequence). The CDR3 has 11 residues. Trimming took off 2 bases at V and 5 bases at J, with 4 bases between the two ends. CDR3 nucleotides: TGTGCCAGCAGTTACCGAGACGAGCAGTACTTC. Its translation is CASSYRDEQYF.

This clonotype was counted at least ten times. The chain carries TRBV4-1 and TRBJ2-2; no reliable D call. The CDR3 spans 14 residues. V lost 1 base and J 6 bases, leaving 9 bases between the germline ends. Germline lookup yields CDR1 MGHRA and CDR2 YSYEKL. This chain's CDR3 is CASSQVGLPGELFF. The CDR3 nucleotides read TGCGCCAGCAGCCAAGTGGGCCTCCCCGGGGAGCTGTTTTTT.

This clonotype appeared many times. The chain carries TRBV7-9 and TRBJ1-3; D is uncertain. In germline, CDR1 is SEHNR, CDR2 FQNEAQ (reference sequence). V shed 8 bases and J shed 2 bases, with 10 bases lying between them. CDR3 length: 13 residues. The DNA for the CDR3 is TGTGCCAGCGGACGACGGGCTGGAAACACCATATATTTT. It encodes CASGRRAGNTIYF.

This clonotype was counted ten times or more. The V and J genes are TRBV5-1 and TRBJ2-5; 13 positions agree with TRBD2. From germline, CDR1 is SGHRS and CDR2 YFSETQ. The CDR3 totals 15 residues. The V segment lost 4 bases and the J segment 2 bases; nucleotides outside the gene matches: 2. The CDR3 sequence is CASSMGLAGQETQYF. The CDR3 DNA reads as TGCGCCAGCAGCATGGGACTAGCGGGGCAAGAGACCCAGTACTTC.

This clonotype was seen at least ten times. The rearrangement uses TRBV27 and TRBJ2-7; no reliable D call. CDR1 is MNHEY and CDR2 is SMNVEV in the germline V gene (reference sequence). There are 15 residues in the CDR3. Trimming removed 1 base at V and 2 bases at J, with 12 bases between. CDR3 amino acids: CASSLFGRQAYEQYF. CDR3 nucleotides: TGTGCCAGCAGTTTATTCGGCCGGCAAGCCTACGAGCAGTACTTC.

Remarks on this clonotype: The conserved phenylalanine or tryptophan normally closing the CDR3 is absent here, so this likely arose from a read error. J is TRBJ2-1 and V is TRBV5-1, with 8 bases lining up with TRBD2. The CDR3 length is 15 residues. Germline lookup yields CDR1 SGHRS and CDR2 YFSETQ. CDR3 in DNA: TGCGCCATCAGCGGAGACGGGGGGGCCGAAGATGAGCAGTTCTGC. Protein sequence: CAISGDGGAEDEQFC.

This clonotype was detected many times. The V gene is TRBV3-1, the J gene TRBJ2-3; D is unresolved. Germline V gives CDR1 LGHDT, CDR2 YNNKEL (reference sequence). The CDR3 runs to 12 residues. V was pared by 5 bases and J by 6 bases, with 9 bases between. For the CDR3, the DNA is TGTGCCAGCAGCTTACGGGTGGATACGCAGTATTTT. Translated: CASSLRVDTQYF.

This chain links TRBV14 with TRBJ1-1; the D gene is possibly TRBD1 (6 bases). Trimming cost V 5 bases and J 3 bases, with 10 bases left between them. The CDR3 runs 13 residues. The V gene's germline CDR1 is SGHDN and CDR2 FVKESK. DNA of the CDR3: TGTGCCAGCAGCAGGACAGAGGACACTGAAGCTTTCTTT. Its protein product is CASSRTEDTEAFF.

In this sample, this clonotype turned up many times. V is TRBV29-1 and J is TRBJ2-4; possibly TRBD1 or TRBD2 for D (5 bases each). Trimming pared 2 bases from V and 7 bases from J, leaving 12 bases between. Germline values: CDR1 SQVTM, CDR2 ANQGSEA. This CDR3 has 13 residues. The DNA of the CDR3 is TGCAGCGTTGAACCGGGACCGACCAACATTCAGTACTTC. Translated: CSVEPGPTNIQYF.

This clonotype occurred many times. The V call is TRBV27, the J call TRBJ2-3; D unclear. CDR3 size: 13 residues. Germline V lookup: CDR1 MNHEY, CDR2 SMNVEV (reference sequence). Trimming took 6 bases from V and 0 from J, leaving 7 bases between them. CDR3 residues: CASRLGSTDTQYF. The CDR3 nucleotides are TGTGCCAGCAGATTGGGTAGCACAGATACGCAGTATTTT.

The sample holds many counts of this clonotype. The chain joins TRBV5-1 to TRBJ2-1, with a weak D call TRBD2 (7 bases). CDR1 and CDR2 (germline): SGHRS, YFSETQ. Between the trimmed V and J ends, which lost 0 bases and 8 bases, there was a span of 24 bases. The CDR3 contains 18 residues. CDR3 region: CASSLGGVGGGLLDEQFF. CDR3 coding DNA: TGCGCCAGCAGCTTGGGAGGTGTCGGCGGGGGCCTCCTCGATGAGCAGTTCTTC.

This clonotype was detected many times. The rearrangement links TRBV28 to TRBJ2-2; D unresolved. The V end was cut by 5 bases, the J end by 5 bases, with 12 bases between. This CDR3 comprises 14 residues. Germline CDR1 and CDR2: MDHEN and SYDVKM. The chain's CDR3 is CASSPPGGTGELFF. CDR3 nucleotides: TGTGCCAGCAGTCCGCCAGGTGGGACCGGGGAGCTGTTTTTT.

This clonotype was counted ten times or more. V gene TRBV2 combines with J gene TRBJ2-5; D not certain. Per germline, CDR1 SNHLY and CDR2 FYNNEI. The CDR3 is made up of 14 amino acids. Trimming removed 5 bases at V and 1 base at J, with 11 bases between. The CDR3 DNA sequence: TGTGCCAGCAGTCCGTTTTCGGTCCAAGAGACCCAGTACTTC. Its protein is CASSPFSVQETQYF. The variable domain in full, with the rest retrieved from reference TRBV2 and TRBJ2-5, is EPEVTQTPSHQVTQMGQEVILRCVPISNHLYFYWYRQILGQKVEFLVSFYNNEISEKSEIFDDQFSVERPDGSNFTLKIRSTKLEDSAMYFCASSPFSVQETQYFGPGTRLLVL.

About this clonotype: With a much larger clone just one base away, this may be a read error. The chain has TRBV6-2 or TRBV6-3 and TRBJ1-1; D gene unclear. CDR3 length equals 13 residues. CDR1 and CDR2 from the germline V gene are MNHEY and SVGEGT. This CDR3 is CANSYGENKEAFF. CDR3 nucleotides: TGTGCCAACAGTTACGGGGAGAACAAAGAAGCTTTCTTT.

This rearrangement joins TRBV21-1 to TRBJ2-7; the DNA was not compared with TRBD1, the D call given in the table. TRBV21-1 is a pseudogene segment. The CDR3 has 13 residues. The CDR3 is CVKGRGYSYELYF. In DNA form, the CDR3 reads TGTGTCAAAGGGCGGGGGTACTCCTACGAGCTGTACTTC.

In its sample, this clonotype was seen many times. This chain joins TRBV4-1 and TRBJ2-3; tentatively, D is TRBD1 or TRBD2 (6 bases each). V was shortened by 6 bases and J by 2 bases, with 12 bases between the two germline ends. The CDR3 contains 14 residues. Germline loops: CDR1 MGHRA, CDR2 YSYEKL. This CDR3 is CASRRGEDTDTQYF. CDR3 coding DNA: TGCGCCAGCAGAAGGGGGGAGGACACAGATACGCAGTATTTT.

This clonotype was observed at least ten times. This chain connects TRBV6-6 to TRBJ2-1; the D gene is possibly TRBD1 (6 bases). From germline, CDR1 is MNHNY and CDR2 SVGAGI (reference sequence). The CDR3 loop spans 15 amino acids. V lost 4 bases and J 0 bases, leaving 10 bases between the germline ends. Here the CDR3 reads CASSSIQGSYNEQFF. The CDR3 DNA follows: TGTGCCAGCAGTTCCATACAGGGCTCCTACAATGAGCAGTTCTTC.

This clonotype was detected many times. The chain employs TRBV4-3 and TRBJ2-7; D assignment may be TRBD1 or TRBD2 (7 bases each). V was clipped by 6 bases and J by 2 bases, with 20 bases between them. CDR1 is LGHNA and CDR2 is YSLEER in the germline V gene. This CDR3 is 16 amino acids long. CDR3 sequence reads: CASSRGGGGIPYEQYF. As DNA, the CDR3 is TGCGCCAGCAGTAGGGGAGGGGGCGGGATTCCCTACGAGCAGTACTTC.

The sample holds many counts of this clonotype. The V gene is TRBV19, the J gene TRBJ2-7, with 11 nucleotides matching TRBD2. V shed 6 bases and J 8 bases; nucleotides not matched to a gene: 9. This CDR3 spans 14 amino acids. Germline V gene data show CDR1 as LNHDA and CDR2 as SQIVND (reference sequence). CDR3 in amino acids: CASSPASGGLKQYF. CDR3 DNA: TGTGCCAGTAGCCCTGCTAGCGGGGGGCTGAAGCAGTACTTC.

This clonotype has a count of ten or more. V is TRBV29-1 and J is TRBJ2-3; D may be TRBD1 (6 bases). V was clipped by 7 bases and J by 2 bases, with 16 bases between them. Looked up from germline, CDR1 is SQVTM and CDR2 is ANQGSEA. There are 14 residues in the CDR3. The DNA of the CDR3 is TGCAGCGCTCCCAAAGGACAGTTCACAGATACGCAGTATTTT. This translates into CSAPKGQFTDTQYF.

The chain has TRBV7-3 and TRBJ2-3, with D uncertain. Germline V gives CDR1 SGHTA, CDR2 FQGTGA. V was shortened by 2 bases and J by 6 bases, with 9 bases between the two germline ends. The CDR3 is 13 residues long. CDR3 sequence reads: CASSLAAYDTQYF. The CDR3 nucleotides are TGTGCCAGCAGCTTAGCGGCGTACGATACGCAGTATTTT.

The chain carries TRBV5-1 and TRBJ2-1, with a possible D match to TRBD2 (5 bases). V lost 7 bases and J lost 7, with 18 bases in between. Germline CDR1 and CDR2: SGHRS and YFSETQ. This CDR3 has 14 amino acids. The CDR3 protein is CASGNHRGTNEQFF. CDR3 coding DNA: TGCGCCAGCGGAAATCATCGGGGAACGAATGAGCAGTTCTTC. The full variable domain, in which reference TRBV5-1 and TRBJ2-1 provide the parts outside the CDR3, is KAGVTQTPRYLIKTRGQQVTLSCSPISGHRSVSWYQQTPGQGLQFLFEYFSETQRNKGNFPGRFSGRQFSNSRSEMNVSTLELGDSALYLCASGNHRGTNEQFFGPGTRLTVL.

This clonotype has just a few counts. The rearrangement joins TRBV10-3 to TRBJ2-2; 10 bases agree with TRBD2. This CDR3 contains 21 residues. CDR1 and CDR2 from the germline V gene are ENHRY and SYGVKD. The V and J ends lost 3 bases and 1 base, in that order; junction bases with no gene match: 17. CDR3 sequence: CAISDPHVLAGRSLNTGELFF. DNA of the CDR3: TGTGCCATCAGTGACCCCCATGTACTAGCGGGACGCTCACTGAACACCGGGGAGCTGTTTTTT.